These 31 T cell receptor beta chains originate from one sample sequenced in a study of OX40 agonist ivuxolimab in advanced cancers. Only in-frame clones appear in the TCRdb table, and some are missing; sequencing was by immunoSEQ multiplex PCR. The sample carries 45,000 to 65,000 clones, about 81% recorded once. The sequencing used CD4+ or CD8+ T cells sorted from blood, collected in a trial of the OX40 agonist ivuxolimab. All receptors derive from an adult with an advanced solid tumor such as melanoma, head and neck, liver or kidney cancer.

This clone was seen only once. V usage is TRBV11-3 and J usage is TRBJ2-2; D gene uncertain. The V gene lost 1 base and the J gene lost 4 bases, with 7 bases spanning the gap. Germline assignment: CDR1 SGHNT and CDR2 YENEEA. The CDR3 has 14 residues. The CDR3 sequence is CASSLAPGTGELFF. The DNA for the CDR3 is TGTGCCAGCAGCTTAGCACCGGGCACCGGGGAGCTGTTTTTT.

The chain carries TRBV11-3 and TRBJ2-1; D is ambiguous. Between the trimmed V and J ends, which lost 5 bases and 4 bases, there was a span of 12 bases. CDR1 and CDR2 from the germline V gene are SGHNT and YENEEA. This CDR3 contains 14 residues. The CDR3 DNA reads as TGTGCCAGCAGCCCTCCCAGCAAGTACAATGAGCAGTTCTTC. Its translation is CASSPPSKYNEQFF. Full variable domain (remainder filled in from reference TRBV11-3 and TRBJ2-1): EAGVVQSPRYKIIEKKQPVAFWCNPISGHNTLYWYLQNLGQGPELLIRYENEEAVDDSQLPKDRFSAERLKGVDSTLKIQPAELGDSAVYLCASSPPSKYNEQFFGPGTRLTVL.

The chain combines TRBV28 with TRBJ2-7, with 7 bases lining up with TRBD1. The V gene's germline CDR1 is MDHEN and CDR2 SYDVKM. The V and J ends lost 5 bases and 7 bases, in that order; junction bases with no gene match: 14. The CDR3 sequence is 15 residues long. The CDR3 reads CASSVSGTALREQYF. In DNA form, the CDR3 reads TGTGCCAGCAGTGTATCCGGGACAGCTTTGAGAGAGCAGTACTTC.

The table lists this clone with a count of one. This sequence joins TRBV6-5 and TRBJ2-2, with D perhaps being TRBD1 or TRBD2 (5 bases each). Trimming removed 6 bases from V and 5 bases from J, with 16 bases in between. The CDR3 covers 15 residues. Germline-derived CDR1 and CDR2 are MNHEY and SVGAGI. This CDR3 is CASRGRGAGTGELFF. The DNA of the CDR3 is TGTGCCAGCAGGGGGAGAGGGGCAGGGACCGGGGAGCTGTTTTTT.

The rearrangement uses TRBV19 and TRBJ1-2, with D possibly being TRBD1 (5 bases). Deletions cut 7 bases from V and 6 bases from J, with 15 bases between. CDR3 length: 13 residues. CDR1 is LNHDA and CDR2 is SQIVND in the germline V gene (reference sequence). The DNA for the CDR3 is TGTGCCAGTATGCCGGCAGGGTCGGATGGCTACACCTTC. It yields the protein CASMPAGSDGYTF. Using reference TRBV19 and TRBJ1-2 for the parts outside the CDR3, the full variable domain is DGGITQSPKYLFRKEGQNVTLSCEQNLNHDAMYWYRQDPGQGLRLIYYSQIVNDFQKGDIAEGYSVSREKKESFPLTVTSAQKNPTAFYLCASMPAGSDGYTFGSGTRLTVV.

The J gene is TRBJ2-5, the V gene TRBV7-9; 8 bases match TRBD2. The junction had 2 bases not matched to a gene; V was cut back by 1 base and J by 4 bases. CDR1 and CDR2 (germline): SEHNR, FQNEAQ (reference sequence). CDR3 size: 14 residues. The DNA for the CDR3 is TGTGCCAGCAGCTTAGGGACTAGCAGAGAGACCCAGTACTTC. It translates to CASSLGTSRETQYF. Based on the CDR3 plus reference TRBV7-9 and TRBJ2-5, the full variable domain is DTGVSQNPRHKITKRGQNVTFRCDPISEHNRLYWYRQTLGQGPEFLTYFQNEAQLEKSRLLSDRFSAERPKGSFSTLEIQRTEQGDSAMYLCASSLGTSRETQYFGPGTRLLVL.

The V gene is TRBV28, the J gene TRBJ1-4; a weak D match, TRBD1 (5 bases). From germline, CDR1 is MDHEN and CDR2 SYDVKM. Trimming removed 6 bases at V and 6 bases at J, with 14 bases between. The CDR3 is 14 amino acids. In DNA, the CDR3 is TGTGCCAGCAGACCCCAGGGAGGTGATGAAAAACTGTTTTTT. Its translation is CASRPQGGDEKLFF.

The chain couples TRBV2 to TRBJ1-2, with TRBD1 matching 9 bases. The V gene end was trimmed by 7 bases and the J gene end by 4 bases; junction bases not matched to a gene: 7. The CDR3 consists of 14 residues. CDR1 and CDR2 (germline): SNHLY, FYNNEI. CDR3 region: CASNLGQGFYGYTF. The CDR3 bases are TGTGCCAGCAATTTGGGACAGGGCTTCTATGGCTACACCTTC. Drawing the rest from reference TRBV2 and TRBJ1-2, the complete variable domain is EPEVTQTPSHQVTQMGQEVILRCVPISNHLYFYWYRQILGQKVEFLVSFYNNEISEKSEIFDDQFSVERPDGSNFTLKIRSTKLEDSAMYFCASNLGQGFYGYTFGSGTRLTVV.

The genes are TRBV4-2 and TRBJ2-1; 8 nucleotides align to TRBD2. V lost 0 bases to trimming and J lost 0 bases; unmatched junction nucleotides: 7. This CDR3 region has 18 residues. Germline V gives CDR1 LGHNA, CDR2 YNFKEQ. The CDR3 loop reads CASSQDGAGGSSYNEQFF. The CDR3 DNA follows: TGTGCCAGCAGCCAAGATGGGGCGGGGGGTAGCTCCTACAATGAGCAGTTCTTC.

This chain joins TRBV27 and TRBJ2-2; TRBD2 is a possible D gene (7 bases). The germline gives CDR1 MNHEY, CDR2 SMNVEV (reference sequence). The CDR3 runs 17 residues. V dropped 4 bases and J dropped 3 bases, with 18 bases sitting between them. CDR3 DNA sequence: TGTGCCAGCAGTTCACCCCGGGGGGCAGGGGACACCGGGGAGCTGTTTTTT. Translating gives CASSSPRGAGDTGELFF.

The chain links TRBV6-1 to TRBJ1-2, with D perhaps TRBD1 (6 bases). The CDR3 extends over 16 amino acids. Deletions cut 2 bases from V and 5 bases from J, with 18 bases between. Germline V gene sequence: CDR1 MNHNS, CDR2 SASEGT. DNA for the CDR3: TGTGCCAGCAGTGAAACAGGGTTAGGGACGGGGTATGGCTACACCTTC. This sequence encodes CASSETGLGTGYGYTF.

This clone was found a few times. V usage is TRBV19 and J usage is TRBJ1-1; a weak D match, TRBD1 (6 bases). V lost 6 bases and J 1 base, leaving 6 bases between the germline ends. The CDR3 is 12 residues long. CDR1 is LNHDA, CDR2 SQIVND, per germline (reference sequence). This chain's CDR3 is CASRGQNTEAFF. CDR3 DNA: TGTGCCAGTAGGGGACAGAACACTGAAGCTTTCTTT.

This clone was observed a few times. The rearrangement joins TRBV15 to TRBJ2-7; D remains unclear. This CDR3 spans 14 amino acids. The germline CDR1 and CDR2 sequences are LNHNV and YYDKDF (reference sequence). The V end lost 0 bases, the J end lost 7 bases, and 13 bases lay between the germline ends. CDR3 nucleotide sequence: TGTGCCACCAGCAGAGACCCGGTTTCCGGTGAGCAGTACTTC. Residues: CATSRDPVSGEQYF.

The rearrangement links TRBV5-4 to TRBJ1-1; D gene uncertain. The V gene's germline CDR1 is SGHNT and CDR2 YYREEE (reference sequence). The V end was cut by 0 bases, the J end by 3 bases, with 6 bases between. This CDR3 contains 13 residues. CDR3 in DNA: TGTGCCAGCAGCTTGGTAGGAGACACTGAAGCTTTCTTT. Translation: CASSLVGDTEAFF.

The gene calls are TRBV7-2 and TRBJ2-2, with 12 bases matching TRBD1. This CDR3 contains 15 residues. Losses at the gene ends were 5 bases for V and 4 bases for J; bases not matched to a gene: 2. Germline assignment: CDR1 SGHTA and CDR2 FQGNSA. The CDR3 nucleotides read TGTGCCAGCAGCCGGGACAGGGGGCGCACCGGGGAGCTGTTTTTT. This sequence encodes CASSRDRGRTGELFF.

The chain recombines TRBV28 with TRBJ1-4, with D maybe TRBD1 (5 bases). Germline V gene lookup returns CDR1 MDHEN and CDR2 SYDVKM. Trimming removed 2 bases at V and 7 bases at J, with 11 bases between. The length of the CDR3 is 14 residues. DNA for the CDR3: TGTGCCAGCAGTTTAATGGGGCCGGGTGAAAAACTGTTTTTT. Protein: CASSLMGPGEKLFF.

This sequence joins TRBV29-1 and TRBJ2-2, with D possibly matching TRBD1 (8 bases). The V end lost 4 bases, the J end lost 4 bases, and 22 bases lay between the germline ends. CDR1 is SQVTM and CDR2 is ANQGSEA in the germline V gene. The CDR3 runs to 17 residues. The CDR3 DNA reads TGCAGCGTTGTAGGGACAGGCGGCGGGAGTCGCACCGGGGAGCTGTTTTTT. This sequence encodes CSVVGTGGGSRTGELFF.

The CDR3 sequence is CASSPDRASPLHF. The CDR3 coding sequence is TGTGCCAGCAGCCCGGACAGGGCTTCACCCCTCCACTTT. The chain recombines TRBV5-6 with TRBJ1-6; TRBD1 aligns across 8 bases. V shed 4 bases, J shed 9 bases, and the junction held 3 bases outside the gene matches. The CDR3 has 13 amino acids. Per germline, CDR1 SGHDT and CDR2 YYEEEE.

The chain has TRBV7-2 and TRBJ2-3; D assignment may be TRBD1 or TRBD2 (6 bases each). The CDR3 loop spans 16 amino acids. Germline V lookup: CDR1 SGHTA, CDR2 FQGNSA. Trimming shortened V by 2 bases and J by 2 bases, and 14 bases separated the two germline ends. CDR3 sequence: CASSLRGTGNTDTQYF. The CDR3 region has the DNA TGTGCCAGCAGCTTAAGGGGGACTGGGAACACAGATACGCAGTATTTT.

The rearrangement joins TRBV7-8 to TRBJ2-2; D gene uncertain. V dropped 5 bases and J dropped 9 bases, with 10 bases sitting between them. CDR1 is SGHVS, CDR2 FQNEAQ, per germline. The CDR3 loop spans 12 amino acids. The CDR3 spells CASSQTPWELFF. CDR3 DNA: TGTGCCAGCAGCCAGACCCCCTGGGAGCTGTTTTTT.

For the CDR3, the DNA is TGTGCCAGTAGTGGCAGGGAAAATAATTCACCCCTCCACTTT. Translated, it gives CASSGRENNSPLHF. The J gene is TRBJ1-6, the V gene TRBV19; the D gene is possibly TRBD1 (5 bases). Per the germline V gene, CDR1 is LNHDA and CDR2 is SQIVND (reference sequence). Trimming removed 5 bases at V and 5 bases at J, with 10 bases between. This CDR3 comprises 14 residues.

This clone was counted a few times. The chain joins TRBV2 to TRBJ2-7; 8 bases fit TRBD1. The ends lost 3 bases at V and 4 bases at J; junction bases unmatched: 8. This CDR3 region has 15 residues. Germline CDR1 is SNHLY and CDR2 is FYNNEI. CDR3 nucleotide sequence: TGTGCCAGCAGTGAGATCCAGGGGGCGAGGTACGAGCAGTACTTC. Its translation is CASSEIQGARYEQYF.

The chain is built from TRBV9 and TRBJ1-6, with D uncertain. Germline loops: CDR1 SGDLS, CDR2 YYNGEE. There are 13 residues in the CDR3. The V end lost 3 bases, the J end lost 4 bases, and 5 bases lay between the germline ends. CDR3 amino acids: CASSAKYNSPLHF. CDR3 DNA sequence: TGTGCCAGCAGCGCAAAGTATAATTCACCCCTCCACTTT. The full variable domain, its missing parts supplied by reference TRBV9 and TRBJ1-6, is DSGVTQTPKHLITATGQRVTLRCSPRSGDLSVYWYQQSLDQGLQFLIQYYNGEERAKGNILERFSAQQFPDLHSELNLSSLELGDSALYFCASSAKYNSPLHFGNGTRLTVT.

This chain joins TRBV2 and TRBJ1-2; D is possibly TRBD1 (6 bases). The CDR3 totals 13 residues. Trimming shortened V by 5 bases and J by 6 bases, and 13 bases separated the two germline ends. Per germline, CDR1 SNHLY and CDR2 FYNNEI. This CDR3 is CASSLRGTDGYTF. The CDR3 DNA reads TGTGCCAGCAGTTTAAGGGGGACGGATGGCTACACCTTC.

V gene TRBV6-5 combines with J gene TRBJ2-3, with D possibly TRBD2 on 5 matching bases. The CDR3 has 13 amino acids. CDR1 MNHEY and CDR2 SVGAGI come from the germline V gene. The V end lost 0 bases, the J end lost 4 bases, and 5 bases lay between the germline ends. This CDR3 is CASSYSRADTQYF. The CDR3 nucleotides read TGTGCCAGCAGTTACTCGAGGGCAGATACGCAGTATTTT.

The gene calls are TRBV10-1 and TRBJ1-6, with D maybe TRBD1 (5 bases). The germline V and J ends were trimmed by 6 bases and 10 bases, with 19 bases remaining between them. Germline CDR1 is WNHNN and CDR2 is SYGVQD (reference sequence). The CDR3 covers 15 residues. In DNA, the CDR3 is TGCGCCAGCAGCCTCGGGACGGCTCGAGACTCACCCCTCCACTTT. Its translation is CASSLGTARDSPLHF.

V usage is TRBV7-8 and J usage is TRBJ1-2; no firm D call. The germline CDR1 and CDR2 sequences are SGHVS and FQNEAQ. The CDR3 has 13 amino acids. Trimming cost V 5 bases and J 4 bases, with 11 bases left between them. CDR3 residues: CASSREPPYGYTF. As DNA, the CDR3 is TGTGCCAGCAGCCGAGAACCTCCCTATGGCTACACCTTC.

The V call is TRBV7-9, the J call TRBJ1-5; 12 bases line up with TRBD1. CDR1 is SEHNR, CDR2 FQNEAQ, per germline (reference sequence). The trim removed 5 bases at V and 5 bases at J, leaving 4 bases unmatched. The CDR3 is 15 amino acids. CDR3 region: CASSPGQGADQPQHF. In DNA form, the CDR3 reads TGTGCCAGCAGCCCGGGACAGGGGGCCGATCAGCCCCAGCATTTT.

The chain links TRBV19 to TRBJ1-5, with D tentatively TRBD1 (5 bases). This CDR3 spans 13 amino acids. Per the germline V gene, CDR1 is LNHDA and CDR2 is SQIVND (reference sequence). Trimming took off 10 bases at V and 7 bases at J, with 17 bases between the two ends. In nucleotides, the CDR3 is TGTGCCATTTCCGAACAGGTCGGGCAGCCCCAGCATTTT. Its protein product is CAISEQVGQPQHF. Looking up the rest from reference TRBV19 and TRBJ1-5 gives the full variable domain: DGGITQSPKYLFRKEGQNVTLSCEQNLNHDAMYWYRQDPGQGLRLIYYSQIVNDFQKGDIAEGYSVSREKKESFPLTVTSAQKNPTAFYLCAISEQVGQPQHFGDGTRLSIL.

The gene calls are TRBV5-1 and TRBJ2-7, with D maybe TRBD1 (6 bases). The germline CDR1 and CDR2 sequences are SGHRS and YFSETQ. This CDR3 is 14 amino acids long. V lost 4 bases and J 3 bases, leaving 14 bases between the germline ends. In DNA form, the CDR3 reads TGCGCCAGCAGCCTCAGGGGCCCCGACTACGAGCAGTACTTC. Translating it yields CASSLRGPDYEQYF.

The chain links TRBV6-5 to TRBJ1-5, with 11 bases that match TRBD1. V gave up 6 bases and J gave up 7 bases; unmatched junction bases: 8. Germline loops: CDR1 MNHEY, CDR2 SVGAGI. There are 15 residues in the CDR3. DNA of the CDR3: TGTGCCAGCAGCCCGCGGACAGGGGGCGAACAGCCCCAGCATTTT. It codes for CASSPRTGGEQPQHF.